The TCR beta chain under discussion was sequenced for a study of cytomegalovirus exposure and HLA in healthy donors. Overall study context: Per a later analysis, the roughly 680 first-cohort and approximately 120 validation repertoires shared one platform. Notes on the study in general: As confirmed in vitro, three CMV-associated chains were specific for CMV antigens.

A remark on this clone: The antigen is undetermined.

The donors were members of the validation cohort comprising 120 subjects, separate from the roughly 680-subject first cohort. This CDR3 spans 16 amino acids. Germline trimming cut 3 bases from V and 5 bases from J; bases unmatched to any gene: 13. Germline loops: CDR1 SGHKS, CDR2 YYEKEE (reference sequence). Generated by immunoSEQ multiplex PCR, the TCRdb table keeps only in-frame clones and is missing some. The repertoire holds roughly 260,000 clones, nearly 90% seen once, with under 0.4% in the top ten. This TCR derives from a woman aged 18 to 35 in good health and CMV-seronegative. The chain has TRBV5-5 and TRBJ1-2, with 7 bases fitting TRBD1. The sample comprised PBMCs. CDR3 amino acids: CASSSDRDRLPYGYTF. CDR3 nucleotides: TGTGCCAGCAGCTCGGACCGGGACAGATTGCCGTATGGCTACACCTTC.